Given below is one T cell receptor beta chain in context. The CDR3 is 17 residues long. V lost 1 base and J lost 1, with 14 bases in between. Germline V gene data show CDR1 as MGHRA and CDR2 as YSYEKL. Per the original methods: Amplification of reference gene primers provided the estimated nucleated cell counts. Clones were sequenced by immunoSEQ multiplex PCR, and TCRdb holds only the in-frame ones, with some missing. From that table come the V and J calls and clone size; the DNA was used to work out D and trimming. In the table there are nearly 200,000 clones, about 82% of which are singletons. Enrolled during active infection, Seattle patients were then followed longitudinally. These data come from a study of blood T cell repertoires in COVID-19. Study overall: PBMCs, B-cell-depleted T cells, or T cells provided the cDNA or gDNA that made up the material.

The sequenced sample consisted of peripheral blood. The J gene is TRBJ1-5, the V gene TRBV4-1; a possible D gene is TRBD1 (5 bases). This clonotype was sampled from a man in his fifties or sixties with COVID-19, enrolled during active disease. The CDR3 sequence: CASSQVSGLGSNQPQHF. The CDR3 DNA reads TGCGCCAGCAGCCAAGTTTCAGGGCTCGGGAGCAATCAGCCCCAGCATTTT.